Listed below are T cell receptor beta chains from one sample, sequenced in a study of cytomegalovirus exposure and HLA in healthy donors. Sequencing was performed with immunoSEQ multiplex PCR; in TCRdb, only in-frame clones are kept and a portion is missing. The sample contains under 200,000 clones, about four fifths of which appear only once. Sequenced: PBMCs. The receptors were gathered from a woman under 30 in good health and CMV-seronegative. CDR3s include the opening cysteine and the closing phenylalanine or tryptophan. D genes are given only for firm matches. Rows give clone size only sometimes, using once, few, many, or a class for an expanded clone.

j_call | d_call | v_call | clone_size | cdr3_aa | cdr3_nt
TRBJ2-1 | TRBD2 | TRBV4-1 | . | CASSQQLAGGQGEQFF | TGCGCCAGCAGCCAGCAACTAGCGGGAGGGCAGGGTGAGCAGTTCTTC
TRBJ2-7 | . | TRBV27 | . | CASSSGIYYEQYF | TGTGCCAGCAGTTCCGGGATATATTACGAGCAGTACTTC
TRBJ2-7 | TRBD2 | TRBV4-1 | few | CASSQVITREVPEQYF | TGCGCCAGCAGCCAAGTGATTACGCGGGAGGTCCCCGAGCAGTACTTC
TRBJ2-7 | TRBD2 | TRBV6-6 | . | CASRETSGSYEQYF | TGTGCCAGCAGGGAGACTAGCGGGAGTTACGAGCAGTACTTC
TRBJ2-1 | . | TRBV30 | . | CAWSTGGNEQFF | TGTGCCTGGAGTACAGGTGGCAATGAGCAGTTCTTC
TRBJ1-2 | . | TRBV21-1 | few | CASSKGPPGGQGACGYTF | TGTGCCAGCAGCAAAGGACCTCCTGGGGGACAGGGGGCTTGTGGCTACACCTTC
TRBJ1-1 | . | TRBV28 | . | CASSLDSTEAFF | TGTGCCAGCAGTTTGGACAGCACTGAAGCTTTCTTT
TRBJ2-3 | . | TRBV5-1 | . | CASSLDSPYTDTQYF | TGCGCCAGCAGCTTGGATAGTCCCTACACAGATACGCAGTATTTT
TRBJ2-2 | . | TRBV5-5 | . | CASSLFGEGLFF | TGTGCCAGCAGCTTGTTTGGCGAGGGGCTGTTTTTT
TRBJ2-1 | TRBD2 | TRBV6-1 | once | CASIRLAGTSNEQFF | TGTGCCAGCATTCGACTAGCGGGAACCTCCAATGAGCAGTTCTTC
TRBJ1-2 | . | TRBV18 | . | CASSMPMEGYTF | TGTGCCAGCTCAATGCCTATGGAGGGCTACACCTTC
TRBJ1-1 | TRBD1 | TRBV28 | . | CASSEHPGRGMNTEAFF | TGTGCCAGCAGTGAACACCCCGGCAGGGGGATGAACACTGAAGCTTTCTTT
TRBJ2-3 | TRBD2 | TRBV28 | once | CASKNRVAGVPSTDTQYF | TGTGCCAGCAAAAATCGGGTAGCGGGAGTGCCCTCCACAGATACGCAGTATTTT
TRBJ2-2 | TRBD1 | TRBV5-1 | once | CASSLAGTGGSTGELFF | TGCGCCAGCAGCTTGGCCGGGACAGGGGGCTCGACCGGGGAGCTGTTTTTT
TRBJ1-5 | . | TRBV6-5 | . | CASSYSAGNQPQHF | TGTGCCAGCAGTTACTCGGCGGGCAATCAGCCCCAGCATTTT
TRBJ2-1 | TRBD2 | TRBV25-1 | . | CASSARTSVPYNEQFF | TGTGCCAGCAGTGCCCGGACTAGCGTCCCCTACAATGAGCAGTTCTTC
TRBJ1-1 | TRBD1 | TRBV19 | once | CASSMTGRLNTEAFF | TGTGCCAGTAGTATGACAGGGAGGCTGAACACTGAAGCTTTCTTT